The 23 T cell receptor beta chains reported below all come from one sample, sequenced in a study of blood T cell repertoires in COVID-19. Measured with immunoSEQ multiplex PCR; TCRdb has only the in-frame clones, and not every one. The sample has roughly 320,000 clones, more than 85% seen once. The specimen sequenced was peripheral blood. Receptor source: a man in his sixties or seventies with acute or convalescent COVID-19.

This chain links TRBV19 with TRBJ2-3, with 7 nucleotides matching TRBD2. This CDR3 contains 16 residues. Trimming cost V 4 bases and J 1 base; bases outside gene matches: 8. CDR1 and CDR2 (germline): LNHDA, SQIVND (reference sequence). The CDR3 region has the DNA TGTGCCAGTAGTAATCAAAATGGGGGGGGCACAGATACGCAGTATTTT. This codes for CASSNQNGGGTDTQYF.

V gene TRBV3-1 (or the pseudogene TRBV3-2) combines with J gene TRBJ2-5, with TRBD2 identical over 11 bases. Germline assignment: CDR1 LGHDT and CDR2 YNNKEL (reference sequence). This CDR3 has 15 residues. The ends lost 11 bases at V and 2 bases at J; junction bases unmatched: 10. The CDR3 DNA reads TGTGCCGCTTGCCGGCTAGCGGGGGGACAAGAGACCCAGTACTTC. It yields the protein CAACRLAGGQETQYF.

This chain uses TRBV4-1 with TRBJ1-2, with 7 bases aligning to TRBD1. The germline V gene encodes CDR1 MGHRA and CDR2 YSYEKL. This CDR3 has 13 amino acids. V trimming: 4 bases; J trimming: 8 bases; junction bases outside the gene matches: 7. The CDR3 spells CASSPRGPGGYTF. DNA for the CDR3: TGCGCCAGCAGCCCTAGGGGGCCTGGGGGCTACACCTTC.

V usage is TRBV5-1 and J usage is TRBJ2-3, with TRBD2 matching 14 bases. With V trimmed by 0 bases and J by 5 bases, 5 bases remained unmatched. This CDR3 has 17 residues. The V gene's germline CDR1 is SGHRS and CDR2 YFSETQ. The CDR3 sequence: CASSLAGTSGRVDTQYF. The CDR3 DNA follows: TGCGCCAGCAGCTTGGCCGGGACTAGCGGGAGAGTAGATACGCAGTATTTT.

The genes are TRBV4-3 and TRBJ1-2, with unresolved D. Germline V gives CDR1 LGHNA, CDR2 YSLEER. The germline V and J ends were trimmed by 0 bases and 4 bases, with 9 bases remaining between them. This CDR3 is 14 amino acids long. In DNA, the CDR3 is TGCGCCAGCAGCCAAGATCTTGAGGGCTATGGCTACACCTTC. Its protein product is CASSQDLEGYGYTF.

Only one count was recorded for this clone. The CDR3 coding sequence is TGCGCCAGCAGCCAAGATCACAGGGCTGGGGCCAACGTCCTGACTTTC. This translates into CASSQDHRAGANVLTF. This chain links TRBV4-3 with TRBJ2-6; TRBD1 might be the D (6 bases). The CDR3 loop spans 16 amino acids. CDR1 is LGHNA, CDR2 YSLEER, per germline. V was shortened by 0 bases and J by 2 bases, with 8 bases between the two germline ends.

The chain couples TRBV9 to TRBJ1-2, with 7 bases lining up with TRBD1. The germline V gene encodes CDR1 SGDLS and CDR2 YYNGEE. J lost 4 bases, V lost 4 bases, and 10 bases had no gene match. The length of the CDR3 is 15 residues. CDR3 residues: CASSSTGDGSYGYTF. The CDR3 region has the DNA TGTGCCAGCAGCTCTACAGGGGACGGGAGCTATGGCTACACCTTC.

V is TRBV15 and J is TRBJ1-1; 7 bases are shared with TRBD1. CDR1 and CDR2 from the germline V gene are LNHNV and YYDKDF (reference sequence). There are 14 residues in the CDR3. Trimming took 3 bases from V and 1 from J; bases not matched to a gene: 2. The CDR3 nucleotides are TGTGCCACCAGCAGGGGACAGTCGAACACTGAAGCTTTCTTT. Protein sequence: CATSRGQSNTEAFF. The full variable domain, with the rest looked up from reference TRBV15 and TRBJ1-1, is DAMVIQNPRYQVTQFGKPVTLSCSQTLNHNVMYWYQQKSSQAPKLLFHYYDKDFNNEADTPDNFQSRRPNTSFCFLDIRSPGLGDTAMYLCATSRGQSNTEAFFGQGTRLTVV.

The chain combines TRBV25-1 with TRBJ2-7; possibly TRBD2 for D (5 bases). V was cut by 4 bases and J by 3 bases, with 13 bases left in between. The CDR3 sequence is 14 residues long. Germline V CDR1 and CDR2: MGHDK, SYGVNS. The CDR3 here is CASSASGRNYEQYF. CDR3 nucleotide sequence: TGTGCCAGCAGTGCAAGCGGCAGAAACTACGAGCAGTACTTC.

The CDR3 coding sequence is TGCAGCGTTGTAGCGGGGGCCTCCTACGAGCAGTACTTC. Protein product: CSVVAGASYEQYF. The rearrangement joins TRBV29-1 to TRBJ2-7; 9 nucleotides agree with TRBD2. With V trimmed by 4 bases and J by 0 bases, 1 base remained unmatched. This CDR3 comprises 13 residues. Per the germline V gene, CDR1 is SQVTM and CDR2 is ANQGSEA.

The chain carries TRBV5-1 and TRBJ2-7, with D possibly matching TRBD2 (6 bases). CDR3 length equals 15 residues. CDR1 and CDR2 from the germline V gene are SGHRS and YFSETQ. The V and J ends lost 1 base and 0 bases respectively, with 11 bases between them. The CDR3 region is CASSLRLASSYEQYF. The CDR3 DNA reads TGCGCCAGCAGCTTGAGGCTAGCGAGCTCCTACGAGCAGTACTTC. Complete variable domain (other parts from reference TRBV5-1 and TRBJ2-7): KAGVTQTPRYLIKTRGQQVTLSCSPISGHRSVSWYQQTPGQGLQFLFEYFSETQRNKGNFPGRFSGRQFSNSRSEMNVSTLELGDSALYLCASSLRLASSYEQYFGPGTRLTVT.

The CDR3 region has the DNA TGTGCCAGCAGCGCTAGCGGGAGGGCCTCCGAGCAGTACTTC. Protein: CASSASGRASEQYF. This rearrangement joins TRBV9 to TRBJ2-7; 12 nucleotides line up with TRBD2. The J segment lost 6 bases and the V segment lost 3 bases, leaving 4 bases of the junction unmatched. The CDR3 spans 14 residues. CDR1 and CDR2 (germline): SGDLS, YYNGEE.

This clone appeared a single time. The genes are TRBV9 and TRBJ1-2, with TRBD1 matching 9 bases. This CDR3 is built from 15 residues. With 4 bases clipped from V and 3 bases from J, the junction kept 7 bases outside the gene matches. Germline V gene data show CDR1 as SGDLS and CDR2 as YYNGEE. CDR3 amino acids: CASSPRDRVDYGYTF. The CDR3 nucleotides read TGTGCCAGCAGCCCGCGGGACAGGGTTGACTATGGCTACACCTTC.

The rearrangement links TRBV7-3 to TRBJ2-5, with a weak D call TRBD1 (5 bases). The germline CDR1 and CDR2 sequences are SGHTA and FQGTGA. V lost 8 bases and J 7 bases, leaving 20 bases between the germline ends. The CDR3 has 14 residues. The CDR3 spells CASEESAGSGTQYF. The CDR3 bases are TGTGCCAGCGAAGAATCGGCAGGGTCAGGGACCCAGTACTTC.

V is TRBV4-3 and J is TRBJ2-7; the D gene is possibly TRBD2 (5 bases). Germline loops: CDR1 LGHNA, CDR2 YSLEER. This CDR3 has 15 residues. Trimming shortened V by 0 bases and J by 4 bases, and 13 bases separated the two germline ends. The DNA of the CDR3 is TGCGCCAGCAGCCAAGATCCGGGAATTGGGTACGAGCAGTACTTC. Residues: CASSQDPGIGYEQYF.

The CDR3 nucleotides are TGTGCCAGTAGTCAGCGGGTAAAGGGTGGTGAAGCTTTCTTT. Residues: CASSQRVKGGEAFF. This chain uses TRBV19 with TRBJ1-1; D gene ambiguous. Per the germline V gene, CDR1 is LNHDA and CDR2 is SQIVND (reference sequence). Trimming left V 5 bases short and J 7 bases short, with 17 bases between. The CDR3 length is 14 residues.

The rearrangement uses TRBV30 and TRBJ2-1; D may be TRBD1 (5 bases). Germline values: CDR1 GTSNPN, CDR2 SVGIG (reference sequence). The CDR3 spans 16 residues. The V gene lost 1 base and the J gene lost 0 bases, with 13 bases spanning the gap. CDR3 nucleotides: TGTGCCTGGAGTGAGGGGTGGTCGAGCTCCTACAATGAGCAGTTCTTC. Translation: CAWSEGWSSSYNEQFF.

The J gene is TRBJ2-4, the V gene TRBV6-1; D call uncertain. Germline V gene data show CDR1 as MNHNS and CDR2 as SASEGT. The CDR3 has 18 residues. V shed 3 bases and J shed 0 bases, with 18 bases lying between them. The CDR3 DNA follows: TGTGCCAGCAGTGACCAAAACGCCCTTGAGCTAGCCAAAAACATTCAGTACTTC. It is translated as CASSDQNALELAKNIQYF.

V is TRBV24-1 and J is TRBJ2-3; TRBD2 agrees at 10 bases. The V and J ends lost 6 bases and 4 bases, in that order; junction bases with no gene match: 12. The CDR3 sequence is 17 residues long. CDR1 and CDR2 (germline): KGHDR, SFDVKD. The CDR3 DNA reads as TGTGCCACCAGTACGAGACCGGGACTAGCGCACGCAGATACGCAGTATTTT. Its translation: CATSTRPGLAHADTQYF.

The chain joins TRBV6-2 or TRBV6-3 to TRBJ1-1; 7 nucleotides line up with TRBD1. J was trimmed by 2 bases and V by 2 bases; bases with no gene match: 2. From germline, CDR1 is MNHEY and CDR2 SVGEGT. The CDR3 runs 14 residues. CDR3 sequence reads: CASSYDRDNTEAFF. CDR3 DNA sequence: TGTGCCAGCAGTTACGACAGGGATAACACTGAAGCTTTCTTT.

The genes are TRBV3-1 (or the pseudogene TRBV3-2) and TRBJ2-3; D possibly corresponds to TRBD2 (6 bases). This CDR3 contains 16 residues. V was pared by 4 bases and J by 6 bases, with 20 bases between. Germline V lookup: CDR1 LGHDT, CDR2 YNNKEL (reference sequence). The CDR3 region is CASSRPGLPYVDTQYF. CDR3 nucleotide sequence: TGTGCCAGCAGCCGCCCGGGACTCCCGTATGTGGATACGCAGTATTTT.

The chain combines TRBV7-9 with TRBJ2-3; D is perhaps TRBD1 (5 bases). Trimming cost V 5 bases and J 2 bases, with 17 bases left between them. The CDR3 covers 16 residues. The germline CDR1 and CDR2 sequences are SEHNR and FQNEAQ (reference sequence). The CDR3 loop reads CASSPILRADTDTQYF. The CDR3 DNA follows: TGTGCCAGCAGCCCCATCCTCAGGGCAGACACAGATACGCAGTATTTT. Looking up the rest from reference TRBV7-9 and TRBJ2-3 gives the full variable domain: DTGVSQNPRHKITKRGQNVTFRCDPISEHNRLYWYRQTLGQGPEFLTYFQNEAQLEKSRLLSDRFSAERPKGSFSTLEIQRTEQGDSAMYLCASSPILRADTDTQYFGPGTRLTVL.

The chain has TRBV5-4 and TRBJ2-4; TRBD2 agrees at 8 bases. Germline assignment: CDR1 SGHNT and CDR2 YYREEE (reference sequence). V gave up 2 bases and J gave up 8 bases; unmatched junction bases: 12. The CDR3 consists of 16 residues. The CDR3 here is CASSLSGGEETDIQYF. CDR3 coding DNA: TGTGCCAGCAGCTTATCCGGGGGGGAGGAAACGGACATTCAGTACTTC.